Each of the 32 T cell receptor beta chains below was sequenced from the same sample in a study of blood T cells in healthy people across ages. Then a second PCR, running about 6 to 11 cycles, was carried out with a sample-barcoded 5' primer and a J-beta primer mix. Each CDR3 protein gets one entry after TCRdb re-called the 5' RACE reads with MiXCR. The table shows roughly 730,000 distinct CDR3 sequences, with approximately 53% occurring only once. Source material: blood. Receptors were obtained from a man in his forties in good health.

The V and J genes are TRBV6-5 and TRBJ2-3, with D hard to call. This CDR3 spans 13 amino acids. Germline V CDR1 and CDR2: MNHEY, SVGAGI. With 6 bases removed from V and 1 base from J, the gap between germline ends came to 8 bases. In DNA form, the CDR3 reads TGTGCCAGCAGACCGGGCCGCACAGATACGCAGTATTTT. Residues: CASRPGRTDTQYF.

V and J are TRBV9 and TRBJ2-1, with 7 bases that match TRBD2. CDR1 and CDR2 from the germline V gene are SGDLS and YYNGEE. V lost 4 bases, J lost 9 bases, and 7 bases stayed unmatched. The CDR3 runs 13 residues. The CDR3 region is CASSTNLAVEQFF. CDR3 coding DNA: TGTGCCAGCAGCACCAACCTAGCGGTTGAGCAGTTCTTC.

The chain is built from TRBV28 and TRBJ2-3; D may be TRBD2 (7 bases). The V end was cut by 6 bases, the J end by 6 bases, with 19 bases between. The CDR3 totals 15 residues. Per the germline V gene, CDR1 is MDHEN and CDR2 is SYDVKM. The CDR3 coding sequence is TGTGCCAGCAGCTCTATTGGAGGGAGGGGGGATACGCAGTATTTT. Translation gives CASSSIGGRGDTQYF.

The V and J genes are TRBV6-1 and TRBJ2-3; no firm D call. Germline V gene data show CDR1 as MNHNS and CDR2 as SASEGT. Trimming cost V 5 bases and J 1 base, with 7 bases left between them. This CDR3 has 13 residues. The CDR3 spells CASSKERTDTQYF. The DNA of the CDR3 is TGTGCCAGCAGTAAAGAACGCACAGATACGCAGTATTTT.

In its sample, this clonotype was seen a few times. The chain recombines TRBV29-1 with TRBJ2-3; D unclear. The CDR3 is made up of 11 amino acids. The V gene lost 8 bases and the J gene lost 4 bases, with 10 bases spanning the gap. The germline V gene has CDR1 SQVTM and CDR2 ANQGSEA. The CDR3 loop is CSSFTADTQYF. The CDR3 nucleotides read TGCAGCTCCTTTACGGCAGATACGCAGTATTTT.

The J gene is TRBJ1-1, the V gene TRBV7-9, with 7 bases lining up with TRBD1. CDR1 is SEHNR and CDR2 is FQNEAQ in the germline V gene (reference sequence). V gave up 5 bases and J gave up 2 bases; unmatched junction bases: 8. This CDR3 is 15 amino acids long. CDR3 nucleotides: TGTGCCAGCAGCACCGACAGGGCGATAAACACTGAAGCTTTCTTT. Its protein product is CASSTDRAINTEAFF.

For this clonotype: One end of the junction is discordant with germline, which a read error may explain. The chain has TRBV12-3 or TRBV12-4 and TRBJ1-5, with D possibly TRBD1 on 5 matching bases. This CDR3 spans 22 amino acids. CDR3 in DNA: TGTGCCAGCAGTTTATCTCTCGTACGGTGGGACCCAGCTTCGGATGGCAATCGGCCCCAGCATTTT. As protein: CASSLSLVRWDPASDGNRPQHF.

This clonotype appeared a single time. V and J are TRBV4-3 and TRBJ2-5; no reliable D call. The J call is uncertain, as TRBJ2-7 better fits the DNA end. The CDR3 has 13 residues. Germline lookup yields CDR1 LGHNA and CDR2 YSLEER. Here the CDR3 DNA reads TGCGCCAGCAGCCAAGACGAAGACTACGAGCAGTACTTC. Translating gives CASSQDEDYEQYF.

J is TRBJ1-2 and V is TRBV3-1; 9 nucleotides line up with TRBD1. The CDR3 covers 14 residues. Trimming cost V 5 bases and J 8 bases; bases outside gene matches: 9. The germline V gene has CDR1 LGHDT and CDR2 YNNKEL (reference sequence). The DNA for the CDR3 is TGTGCCAGCAGCAGGAGGACAGGGGAAAAGGGCTACACCTTC. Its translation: CASSRRTGEKGYTF.

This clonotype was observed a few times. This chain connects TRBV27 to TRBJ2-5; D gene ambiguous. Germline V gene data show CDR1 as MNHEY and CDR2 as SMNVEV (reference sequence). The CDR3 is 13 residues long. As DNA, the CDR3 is TGTGCAGTAGGAGAGGTTTTCGGCGAGACCCAGTACTTC. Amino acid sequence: CAVGEVFGETQYF.

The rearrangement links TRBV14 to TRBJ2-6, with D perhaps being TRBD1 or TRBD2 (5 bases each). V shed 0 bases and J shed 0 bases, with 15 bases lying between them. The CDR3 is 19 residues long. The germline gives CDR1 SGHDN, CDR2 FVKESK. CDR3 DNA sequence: TGTGCCAGCAGCCAAGATGGAGGCAGGGCCCACTCTGGGGCCAACGTCCTGACTTTC. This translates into CASSQDGGRAHSGANVLTF.

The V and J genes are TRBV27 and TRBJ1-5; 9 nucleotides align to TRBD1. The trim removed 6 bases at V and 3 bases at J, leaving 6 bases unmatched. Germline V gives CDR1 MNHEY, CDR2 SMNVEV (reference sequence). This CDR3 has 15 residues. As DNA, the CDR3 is TGTGCCAGCAGCTGGACAGGGGAGGACAATCAGCCCCAGCATTTT. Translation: CASSWTGEDNQPQHF.

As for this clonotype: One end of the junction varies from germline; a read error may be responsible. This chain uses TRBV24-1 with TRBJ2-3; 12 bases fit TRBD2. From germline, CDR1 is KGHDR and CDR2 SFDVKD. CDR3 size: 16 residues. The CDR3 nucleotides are TGTGTCACCAGTGATTTGACTAGCGGGAGTTCAGATACGCAGTATTTT. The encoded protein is CVTSDLTSGSSDTQYF.

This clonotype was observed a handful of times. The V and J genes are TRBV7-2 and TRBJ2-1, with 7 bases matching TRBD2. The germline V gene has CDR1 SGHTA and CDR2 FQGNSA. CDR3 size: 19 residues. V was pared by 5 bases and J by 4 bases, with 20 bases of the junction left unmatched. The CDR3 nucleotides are TGTGCCAGCAGCAGACTCTTAGCGGTCTCTAGCGGCAATTACAATGAGCAGTTCTTC. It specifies CASSRLLAVSSGNYNEQFF.

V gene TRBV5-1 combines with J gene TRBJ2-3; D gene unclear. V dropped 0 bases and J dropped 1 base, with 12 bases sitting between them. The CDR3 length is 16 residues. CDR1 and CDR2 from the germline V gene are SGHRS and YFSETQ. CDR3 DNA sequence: TGCGCCAGCAGCTTGGTAGGCTCCTCAGGCACAGATACGCAGTATTTT. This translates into CASSLVGSSGTDTQYF.

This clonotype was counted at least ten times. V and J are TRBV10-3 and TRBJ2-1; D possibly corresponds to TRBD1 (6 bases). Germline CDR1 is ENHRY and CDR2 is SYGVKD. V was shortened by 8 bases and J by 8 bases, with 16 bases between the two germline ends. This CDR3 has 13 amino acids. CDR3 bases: TGTGCCATCTCGGGGCAGGGGATAGATGAGCAGTTCTTC. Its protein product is CAISGQGIDEQFF.

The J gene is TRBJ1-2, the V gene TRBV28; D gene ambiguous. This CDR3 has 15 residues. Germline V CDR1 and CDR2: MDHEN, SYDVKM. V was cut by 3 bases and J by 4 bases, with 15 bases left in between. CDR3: CASSFKGSLSYGYTF. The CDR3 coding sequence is TGTGCCAGCAGTTTCAAGGGCTCCCTCTCCTATGGCTACACCTTC.

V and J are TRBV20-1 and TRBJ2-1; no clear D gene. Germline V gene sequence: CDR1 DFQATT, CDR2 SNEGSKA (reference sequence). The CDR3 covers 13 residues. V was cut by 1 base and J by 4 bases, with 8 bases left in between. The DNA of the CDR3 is TGCAGTGCTAGAGGGAAAACTTACAATGAGCAGTTCTTC. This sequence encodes CSARGKTYNEQFF.

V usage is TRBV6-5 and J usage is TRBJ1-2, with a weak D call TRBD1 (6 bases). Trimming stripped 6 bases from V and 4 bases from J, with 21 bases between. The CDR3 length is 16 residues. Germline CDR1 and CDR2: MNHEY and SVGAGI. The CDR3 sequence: CASSARGNRVFYGYTF. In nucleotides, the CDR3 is TGTGCCAGCAGCGCACGGGGGAACAGGGTATTCTATGGCTACACCTTC.

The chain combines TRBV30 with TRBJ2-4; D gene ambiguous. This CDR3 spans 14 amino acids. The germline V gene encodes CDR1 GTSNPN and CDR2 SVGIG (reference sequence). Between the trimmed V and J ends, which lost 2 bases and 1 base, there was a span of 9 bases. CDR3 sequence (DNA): TGTGCCTGGAGTAAGAGTGCTGCCAAAAACATTCAGTACTTC. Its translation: CAWSKSAAKNIQYF.

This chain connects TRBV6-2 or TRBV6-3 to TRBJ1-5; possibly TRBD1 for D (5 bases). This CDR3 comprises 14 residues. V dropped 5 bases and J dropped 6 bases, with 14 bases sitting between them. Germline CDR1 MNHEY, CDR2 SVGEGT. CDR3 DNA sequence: TGTGCCAGCAGTCACCAGGGAGAGACTCAGCCCCAGCATTTT. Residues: CASSHQGETQPQHF.

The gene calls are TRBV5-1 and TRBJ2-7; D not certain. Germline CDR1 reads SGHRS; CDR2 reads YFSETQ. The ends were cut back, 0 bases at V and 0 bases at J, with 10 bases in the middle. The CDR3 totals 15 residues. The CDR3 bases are TGCGCCAGCAGCTTGGAGGCAGTGAGCTCCTACGAGCAGTACTTC. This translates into CASSLEAVSSYEQYF.

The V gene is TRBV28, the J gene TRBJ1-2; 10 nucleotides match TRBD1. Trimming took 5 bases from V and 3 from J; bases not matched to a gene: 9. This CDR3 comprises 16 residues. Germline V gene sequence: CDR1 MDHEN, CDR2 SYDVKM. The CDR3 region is CASSPTGGREYYGYTF. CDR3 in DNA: TGTGCCAGCAGTCCGACAGGGGGCAGGGAGTACTATGGCTACACCTTC.

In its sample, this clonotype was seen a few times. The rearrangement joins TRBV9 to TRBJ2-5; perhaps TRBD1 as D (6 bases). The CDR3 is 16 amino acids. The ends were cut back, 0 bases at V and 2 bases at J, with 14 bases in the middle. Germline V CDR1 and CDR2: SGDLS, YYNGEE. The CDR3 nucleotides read TGTGCCAGCAGCGTAGTTGGTGCAGGGGTACAAGAGACCCAGTACTTC. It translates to CASSVVGAGVQETQYF.

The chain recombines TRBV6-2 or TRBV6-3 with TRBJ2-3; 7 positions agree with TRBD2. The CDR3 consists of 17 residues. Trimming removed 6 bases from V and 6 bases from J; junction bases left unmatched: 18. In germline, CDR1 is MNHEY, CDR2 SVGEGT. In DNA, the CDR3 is TGTGCCAGCAGGCCCAGACAAGGACTAGACCTGCCGGATACGCAGTATTTT. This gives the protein CASRPRQGLDLPDTQYF.

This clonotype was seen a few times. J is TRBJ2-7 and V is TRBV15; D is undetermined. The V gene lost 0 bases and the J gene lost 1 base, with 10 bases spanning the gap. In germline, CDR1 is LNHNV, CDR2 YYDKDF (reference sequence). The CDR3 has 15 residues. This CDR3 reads CATSRDKGISYEQYF. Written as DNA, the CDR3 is TGTGCCACCAGCAGAGATAAGGGAATATCCTACGAGCAGTACTTC.

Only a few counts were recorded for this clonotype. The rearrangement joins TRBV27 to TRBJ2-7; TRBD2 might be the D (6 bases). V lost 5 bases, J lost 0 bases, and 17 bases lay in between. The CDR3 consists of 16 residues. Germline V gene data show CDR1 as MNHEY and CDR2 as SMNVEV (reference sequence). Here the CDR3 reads CASSKLGGRSSYEQYF. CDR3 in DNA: TGTGCCAGCAGTAAACTCGGAGGGAGGAGCTCCTACGAGCAGTACTTC.

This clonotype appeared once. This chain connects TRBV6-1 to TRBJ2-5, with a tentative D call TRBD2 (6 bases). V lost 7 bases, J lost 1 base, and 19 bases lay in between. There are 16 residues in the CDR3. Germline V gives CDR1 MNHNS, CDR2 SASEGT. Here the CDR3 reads CASKRGAGGVQETQYF. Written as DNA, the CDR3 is TGTGCCAGCAAAAGAGGTGCGGGCGGGGTCCAAGAGACCCAGTACTTC.

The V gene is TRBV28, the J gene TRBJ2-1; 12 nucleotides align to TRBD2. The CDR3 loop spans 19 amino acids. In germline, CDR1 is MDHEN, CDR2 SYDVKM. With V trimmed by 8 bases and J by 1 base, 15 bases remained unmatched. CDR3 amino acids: CASGPSGRASHGSYNEQFF. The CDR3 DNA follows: TGTGCCAGCGGACCTAGCGGGAGGGCCTCTCATGGATCCTACAATGAGCAGTTCTTC.

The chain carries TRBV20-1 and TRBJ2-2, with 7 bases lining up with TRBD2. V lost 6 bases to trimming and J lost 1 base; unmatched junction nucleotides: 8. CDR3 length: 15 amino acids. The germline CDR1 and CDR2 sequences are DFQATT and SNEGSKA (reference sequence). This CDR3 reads CSAVPSGRNTGELFF. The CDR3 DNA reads TGCAGTGCAGTTCCTAGCGGACGGAACACCGGGGAGCTGTTTTTT.

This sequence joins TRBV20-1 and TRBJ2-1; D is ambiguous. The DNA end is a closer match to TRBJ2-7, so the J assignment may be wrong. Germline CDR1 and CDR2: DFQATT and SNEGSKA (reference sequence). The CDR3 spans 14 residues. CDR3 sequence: CSASLGFSYNEQYF. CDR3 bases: TGCAGTGCTAGTTTGGGATTCTCCTACAATGAGCAGTACTTC.

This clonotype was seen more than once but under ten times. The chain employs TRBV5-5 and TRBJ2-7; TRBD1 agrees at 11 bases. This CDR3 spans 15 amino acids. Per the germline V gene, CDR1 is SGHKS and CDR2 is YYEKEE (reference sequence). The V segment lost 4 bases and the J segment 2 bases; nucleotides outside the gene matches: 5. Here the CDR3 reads CASSGMDRGPYEQYF. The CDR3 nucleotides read TGTGCCAGCAGCGGTATGGACAGGGGGCCCTACGAGCAGTACTTC.